This TCR beta chain was sequenced for a study of T cells in Graves' hyperthyroidism and ophthalmopathy. V lost 1 base and J lost 3, with 7 bases in between. CDR1 SGHTA and CDR2 FQGTGA come from the germline V gene. The CDR3 consists of 13 residues. There are a few counts of this clonotype. It was RNA transcripts that yielded the amplified TCR beta CDR3 regions. Using the HTBI primer set, a first-round RT-PCR was run on the TCR CDR3. TCRdb re-called the multiplex PCR reads through MiXCR, storing one row per CDR3 protein. The table lists around 500,000 distinct CDR3 sequences, around a fifth of them singletons, with about half in the top ten.

The chain uses TRBV7-3 and TRBJ2-7, with D hard to call. The specimen was blood. The sequence came from a woman between 70 and 85 years old with Graves' ophthalmopathy. CDR3 nucleotides: TGTGCCAGCAGCTTAAGGTTCTACTACGAGCAGTACTTC. Translating gives CASSLRFYYEQYF.